The table lists the clone carrying this T cell receptor (beta chain) with a few counts. The antigen is not known. Germline CDR1 is SEHNR and CDR2 is FQNEAQ (reference sequence). With 5 bases removed from V and 4 bases from J, the gap between germline ends came to 16 bases. This CDR3 is built from 15 residues. This specimen belongs to a study of identical twins. TCRdb ran MiXCR on the 5' RACE reads and lists one entry per CDR3 protein. The data contain 500,000 to 600,000 distinct CDR3 sequences, less than 25% of them seen just once; the ten biggest clones take up 0.8% to 1%. Whole-study results and caveats: Memory repertoires lacked the insertion deficit that abundant cord blood beta clonotypes showed. Within monozygotic twins, out-of-frame TCR alpha sharing was underestimated by the models.

These data are also associated with another study on T cells expressing NK-cell markers. As reported in that work: The TCR beta repertoires were obtained from sorted CD3+CD56+NKG2C+, CD3+CD56+NKG2C- and CD3+CD56-NKG2C+ T cells.

The V call is TRBV7-9, the J call TRBJ2-3, with D possibly being TRBD2 (5 bases). The origin of this receptor is a young woman in good health. The sample comprised CD4+ T cells sorted from blood. The CDR3 DNA sequence: TGTGCCAGCAGCGTTATGACGGAGGAATCAGATACGCAGTATTTT. Translating gives CASSVMTEESDTQYF.